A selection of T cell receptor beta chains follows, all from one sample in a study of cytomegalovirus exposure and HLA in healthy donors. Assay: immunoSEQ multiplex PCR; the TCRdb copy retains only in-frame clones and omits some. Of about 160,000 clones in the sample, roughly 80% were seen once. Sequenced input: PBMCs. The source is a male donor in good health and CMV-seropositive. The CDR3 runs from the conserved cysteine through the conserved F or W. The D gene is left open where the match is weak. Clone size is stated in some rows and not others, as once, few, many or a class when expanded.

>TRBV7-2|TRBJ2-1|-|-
TGTGCCAGCAGCTTTAGGGGACAGCCACCGGGGAGGGAGCAGTTCTTC
CASSFRGQPPGREQFF
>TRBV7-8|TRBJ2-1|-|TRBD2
TGTGCCAGCAGCAGGGGACTAGCGGGAGGGCCCAATGAGCAGTTCTTC
CASSRGLAGGPNEQFF
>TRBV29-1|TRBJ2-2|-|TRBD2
TGCAGCGTCGCGGGGCGACTAGCGGGAGTCGCCGGGGAGCTGTTTTTT
CSVAGRLAGVAGELFF
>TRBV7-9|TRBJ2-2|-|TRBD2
TGTGCCAGCAGCCCCCCGAGACTAGCGGGGAACACCGGGGAGCTGTTTTTT
CASSPPRLAGNTGELFF
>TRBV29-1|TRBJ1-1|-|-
TGCAGCTTAACCAGGGATTTGAGGACTGAAGCTTTCTTT
CSLTRDLRTEAFF
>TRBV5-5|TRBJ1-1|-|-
TGTGCCAGCAGCTTGAGGGACAACCATCGATCGGGCACTGAAGCTTTCTTT
CASSLRDNHRSGTEAFF
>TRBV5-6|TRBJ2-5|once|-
TGTGCCAGCAGCTTAGTGGGGCCGAGAGGAGAGACCCAGTACTTC
CASSLVGPRGETQYF
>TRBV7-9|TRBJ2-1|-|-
TGTGCCAGCAGCTTTATAGGGGCGGGGGAGCAGTTCTTC
CASSFIGAGEQFF
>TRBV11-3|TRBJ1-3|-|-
TGTGCCTCCTCCCAGGGGCCTCCTGGAAACACCATATATTTT
CASSQGPPGNTIYF
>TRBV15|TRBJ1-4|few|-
TGTGCCACCAGCAGAGACAGGGGTTTAAATGAAAAACTGTTTTTT
CATSRDRGLNEKLFF
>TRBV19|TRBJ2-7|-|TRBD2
TGTGCCAGTAGTATTGAAACTAGCGGGAGCTACGAGCAGTACTTC
CASSIETSGSYEQYF
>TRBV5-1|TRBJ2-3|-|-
TGCGCCAGCAGGGTGACTGTAGGAGATACGCAGTATTTT
CASRVTVGDTQYF
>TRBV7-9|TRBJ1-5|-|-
TGTTCCAGCAGCCCACCGGGAAGTAGCAATCAGCCCCAGCATTTT
CSSSPPGSSNQPQHF
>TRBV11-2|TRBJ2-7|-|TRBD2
TGTGCCAGCAGCTTGGGAGCGGGGGAAGTTTCCTACGAGCAGTACTTC
CASSLGAGEVSYEQYF
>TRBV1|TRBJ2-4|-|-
TGCACCAGCAGCCAAGGGTCGGAGAGGGTTCAAAACATTCAGTACTTC
CTSSQGSERVQNIQYF
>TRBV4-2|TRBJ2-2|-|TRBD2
TGTGCCAGCAGCCAAGGGGGACTAGCCTTGGGGGAGCTGTTTTTT
CASSQGGLALGELFF
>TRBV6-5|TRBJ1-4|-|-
TGTGCCAGCAGTAATGAGAGGAATGAAAAACTGTTTTTT
CASSNERNEKLFF
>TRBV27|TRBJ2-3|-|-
TGTGCCAGCAGTTTTGAGGGGAGGAGCACAGATACGCAGTATTTT
CASSFEGRSTDTQYF
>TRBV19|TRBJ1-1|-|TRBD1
TGTGCCAGTAGTATGGTAGCGGGACAGGGGCTCCCTGAAGCTTTCTTT
CASSMVAGQGLPEAFF
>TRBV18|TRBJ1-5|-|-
TGTGCCAGCTCACCACCGGCCGGGGGGGAGAATCAGCCCCAGCATTTT
CASSPPAGGENQPQHF
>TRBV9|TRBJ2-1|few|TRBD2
TGTGCCAGCAGCGGTCCTAGGGACTACCACAATGAGCAGTTCTTC
CASSGPRDYHNEQFF
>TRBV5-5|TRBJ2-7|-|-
TGTGCCAGCACCCCACAACAGGTCTACGAGCAGTACTTC
CASTPQQVYEQYF
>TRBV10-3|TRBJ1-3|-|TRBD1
TGTGCCATCAGTGAGCCGGGACAGAATCCTGGAAACACCATATATTTT
CAISEPGQNPGNTIYF
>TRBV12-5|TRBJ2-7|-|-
TGTGCTAGTGGCCTCTCCGAGCAGTACTTC
CASGLSEQYF
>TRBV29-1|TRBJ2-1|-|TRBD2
TGCAGCGTCTCCGGGACTAGCGGGAGGCAAGAGCAGTTCTTC
CSVSGTSGRQEQFF
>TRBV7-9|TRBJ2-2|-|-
TGTGCCAGCAGTAGCGGCAAGGGGGAGCTGTTTTTT
CASSSGKGELFF